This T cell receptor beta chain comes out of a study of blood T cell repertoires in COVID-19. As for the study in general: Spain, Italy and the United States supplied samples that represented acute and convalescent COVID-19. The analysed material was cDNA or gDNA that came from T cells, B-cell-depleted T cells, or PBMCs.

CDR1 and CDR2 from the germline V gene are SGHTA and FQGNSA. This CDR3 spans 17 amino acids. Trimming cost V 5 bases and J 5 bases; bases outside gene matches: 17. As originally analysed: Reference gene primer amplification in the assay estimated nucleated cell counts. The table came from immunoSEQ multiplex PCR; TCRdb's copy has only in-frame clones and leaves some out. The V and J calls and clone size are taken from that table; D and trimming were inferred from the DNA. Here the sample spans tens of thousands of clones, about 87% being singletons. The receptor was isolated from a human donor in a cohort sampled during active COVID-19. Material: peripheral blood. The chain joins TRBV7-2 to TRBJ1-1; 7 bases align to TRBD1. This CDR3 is CASSRPGTAAPGTEAFF. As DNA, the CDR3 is TGTGCCAGCAGCCGCCCCGGGACAGCCGCCCCGGGGACTGAAGCTTTCTTT.